This TCR beta chain was recorded in a study of cytomegalovirus exposure and HLA in healthy donors. Study findings and constraints: Reportedly, cytomegalovirus status was diagnosed with high sensitivity and specificity. Later on, a genetic analysis was performed. It linked a missense variant in DCLRE1C with V- and J-gene trimming of TCR beta.

13 Jbeta primers and 60 Vbeta primers were used for the PCR. The protocol was immunoSEQ multiplex PCR, while the TCRdb copy is restricted to in-frame clones and leaves out a portion. The data show approximately 71,000 clones, approximately 75% seen once. From germline, CDR1 is MNHEY and CDR2 SVGAGI. This CDR3 is built from 15 residues. V lost 2 bases to trimming and J lost 4 bases; unmatched junction nucleotides: 7. On this clone: The target antigen is unknown.

Sample: PBMCs. The TCR originated in a woman between 40 and 50 years old in good health and CMV-seropositive. J is TRBJ1-1 and V is TRBV6-5; TRBD1 aligns across 7 bases. As DNA, the CDR3 is TGTGCCAGCAGTTACGGACAGGAATTTAGCACTGAAGCTTTCTTT. Translation gives CASSYGQEFSTEAFF.